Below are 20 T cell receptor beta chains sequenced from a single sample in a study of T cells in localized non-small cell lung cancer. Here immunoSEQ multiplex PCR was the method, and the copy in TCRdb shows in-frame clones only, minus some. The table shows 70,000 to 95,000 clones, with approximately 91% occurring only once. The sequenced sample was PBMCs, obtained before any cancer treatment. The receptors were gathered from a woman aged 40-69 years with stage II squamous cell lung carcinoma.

The CDR3 nucleotides are TGCGCCAGCAGCTTGGGCCAGATTAATTCACCCCTCCACTTT. Translation gives CASSLGQINSPLHF. The V gene is TRBV5-1, the J gene TRBJ1-6; D not certain. The CDR3 runs to 14 residues. CDR1 is SGHRS and CDR2 is YFSETQ in the germline V gene. V lost 0 bases and J 6 bases, leaving 7 bases between the germline ends.

CDR3 loop: CATSRDLDMANYGYTF. In nucleotides, the CDR3 is TGTGCCACCAGCAGAGACCTTGACATGGCTAACTATGGCTACACCTTC. This chain connects TRBV15 to TRBJ1-2, with D hard to call. CDR3 length equals 16 residues. Per the germline V gene, CDR1 is LNHNV and CDR2 is YYDKDF (reference sequence). V lost 0 bases, J lost 0 bases, and 11 bases lay in between. Complete variable domain (other parts from reference TRBV15 and TRBJ1-2): DAMVIQNPRYQVTQFGKPVTLSCSQTLNHNVMYWYQQKSSQAPKLLFHYYDKDFNNEADTPDNFQSRRPNTSFCFLDIRSPGLGDTAMYLCATSRDLDMANYGYTFGSGTRLTVV.

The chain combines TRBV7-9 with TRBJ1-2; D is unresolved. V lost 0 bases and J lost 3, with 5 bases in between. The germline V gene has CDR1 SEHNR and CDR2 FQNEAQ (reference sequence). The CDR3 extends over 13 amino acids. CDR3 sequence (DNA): TGTGCCAGCAGCTTAGCGGCGGACTATGGCTACACCTTC. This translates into CASSLAADYGYTF.

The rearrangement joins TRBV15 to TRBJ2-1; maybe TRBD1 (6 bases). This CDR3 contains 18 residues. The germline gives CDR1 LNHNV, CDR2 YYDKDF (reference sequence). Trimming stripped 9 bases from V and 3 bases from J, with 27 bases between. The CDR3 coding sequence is TGTGCCACTCAGGGCGAGGGGGTCCCCTTAGTAAACTACAATGAGCAGTTCTTC. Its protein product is CATQGEGVPLVNYNEQFF. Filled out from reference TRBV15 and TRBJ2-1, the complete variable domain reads DAMVIQNPRYQVTQFGKPVTLSCSQTLNHNVMYWYQQKSSQAPKLLFHYYDKDFNNEADTPDNFQSRRPNTSFCFLDIRSPGLGDTAMYLCATQGEGVPLVNYNEQFFGPGTRLTVL.

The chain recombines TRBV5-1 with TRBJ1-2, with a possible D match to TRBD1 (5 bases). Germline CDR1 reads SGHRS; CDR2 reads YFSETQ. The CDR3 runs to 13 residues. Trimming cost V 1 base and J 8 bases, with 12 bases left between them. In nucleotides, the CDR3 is TGCGCCAGCAGCTTGTTAGGGGATGCGGGCTACACCTTC. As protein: CASSLLGDAGYTF.

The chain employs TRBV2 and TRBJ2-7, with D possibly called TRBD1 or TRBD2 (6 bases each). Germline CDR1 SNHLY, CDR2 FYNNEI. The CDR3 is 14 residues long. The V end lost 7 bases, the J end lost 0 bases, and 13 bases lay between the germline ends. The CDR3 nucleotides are TGTGCCAGCATTCAAGGGGGGAACTCCTACGAGCAGTACTTC. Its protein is CASIQGGNSYEQYF. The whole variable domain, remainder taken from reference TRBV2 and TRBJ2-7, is EPEVTQTPSHQVTQMGQEVILRCVPISNHLYFYWYRQILGQKVEFLVSFYNNEISEKSEIFDDQFSVERPDGSNFTLKIRSTKLEDSAMYFCASIQGGNSYEQYFGPGTRLTVT.

The CDR3 nucleotides are TGCGCCAGCAGCCAACCTGGGGGGCGGATCTCTGGAAACACCATATATTTT. Protein: CASSQPGGRISGNTIYF. V and J are TRBV4-1 and TRBJ1-3; tentative D call: TRBD1 (6 bases). Germline assignment: CDR1 MGHRA and CDR2 YSYEKL. V was cut by 2 bases and J by 0 bases, with 14 bases left in between. The CDR3 is 17 amino acids.

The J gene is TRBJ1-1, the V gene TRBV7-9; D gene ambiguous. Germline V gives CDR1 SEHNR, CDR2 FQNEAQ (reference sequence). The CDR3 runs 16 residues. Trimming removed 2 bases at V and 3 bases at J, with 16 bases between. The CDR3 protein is CASSLRQVVRDTEAFF. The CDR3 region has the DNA TGTGCCAGCAGCTTAAGGCAGGTCGTGAGGGACACTGAAGCTTTCTTT.

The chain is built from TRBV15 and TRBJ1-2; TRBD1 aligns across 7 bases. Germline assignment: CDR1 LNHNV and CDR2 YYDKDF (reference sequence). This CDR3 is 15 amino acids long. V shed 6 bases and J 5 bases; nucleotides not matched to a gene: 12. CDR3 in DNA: TGTGCCACCAGTACCTTCCAGGGACAGCGTTATGGCTACACCTTC. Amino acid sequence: CATSTFQGQRYGYTF.

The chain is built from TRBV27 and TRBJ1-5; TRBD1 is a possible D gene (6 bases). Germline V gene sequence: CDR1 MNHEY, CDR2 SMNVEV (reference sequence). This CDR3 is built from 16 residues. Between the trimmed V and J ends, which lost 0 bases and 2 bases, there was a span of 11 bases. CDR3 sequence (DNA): TGTGCCAGCAGTTTATCGGTGGGGGCGGGCAATCAGCCCCAGCATTTT. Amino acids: CASSLSVGAGNQPQHF.

CDR3: CASSPTGISTGYTF. CDR3 sequence (DNA): TGCGCCAGCAGCCCGACAGGGATTTCTACCGGCTACACCTTC. The V call is TRBV4-1, the J call TRBJ1-2; the match to TRBD1 covers 7 bases. This CDR3 contains 14 residues. Trimming took 4 bases from V and 8 from J; bases not matched to a gene: 10. CDR1 MGHRA and CDR2 YSYEKL come from the germline V gene.

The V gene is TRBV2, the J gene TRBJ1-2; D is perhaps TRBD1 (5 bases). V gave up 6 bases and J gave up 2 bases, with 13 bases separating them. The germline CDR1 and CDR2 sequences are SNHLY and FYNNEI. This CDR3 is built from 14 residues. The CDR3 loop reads CASSDSGANYGYTF. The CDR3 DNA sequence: TGTGCCAGCAGCGATTCCGGGGCCAACTATGGCTACACCTTC.

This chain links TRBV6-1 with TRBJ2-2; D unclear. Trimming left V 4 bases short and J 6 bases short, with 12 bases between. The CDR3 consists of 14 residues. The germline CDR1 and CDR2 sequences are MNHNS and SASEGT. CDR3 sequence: CASSGVGIAGELFF. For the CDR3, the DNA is TGTGCCAGCAGTGGGGTAGGGATTGCCGGGGAGCTGTTTTTT.

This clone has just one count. CDR3 coding DNA: TGCGCCAGCAGCCCGACGTGGAGTAGCGGGAAATCCTACGAGCAGTACTTC. Its translation: CASSPTWSSGKSYEQYF. The chain recombines TRBV4-1 with TRBJ2-7; 8 bases match TRBD2. J was trimmed by 1 base and V by 4 bases; bases with no gene match: 12. CDR3 size: 17 residues. Germline CDR1 is MGHRA and CDR2 is YSYEKL.

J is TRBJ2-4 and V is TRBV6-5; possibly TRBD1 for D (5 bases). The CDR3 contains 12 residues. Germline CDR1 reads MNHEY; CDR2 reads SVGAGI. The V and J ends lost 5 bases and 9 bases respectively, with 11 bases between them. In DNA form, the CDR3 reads TGTGCCAGCAGTGAGCGAAGGGGCATTCAGTACTTC. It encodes CASSERRGIQYF.

In DNA form, the CDR3 reads TGTGCCAGCAGCTCGCCAGGGGGGCCCGGGGAGCTGTTTTTT. Residues: CASSSPGGPGELFF. J is TRBJ2-2 and V is TRBV5-4; the D gene is possibly TRBD1 (7 bases). This CDR3 is built from 14 residues. Per the germline V gene, CDR1 is SGHNT and CDR2 is YYREEE (reference sequence). V was cut by 3 bases and J by 6 bases, with 12 bases left in between.

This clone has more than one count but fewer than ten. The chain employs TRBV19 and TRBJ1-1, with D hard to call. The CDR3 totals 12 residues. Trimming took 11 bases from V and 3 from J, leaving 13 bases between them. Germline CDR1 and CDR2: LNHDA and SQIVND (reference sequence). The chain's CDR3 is CASHGEYTEAFF. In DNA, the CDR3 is TGTGCCTCACATGGGGAGTACACTGAAGCTTTCTTT.

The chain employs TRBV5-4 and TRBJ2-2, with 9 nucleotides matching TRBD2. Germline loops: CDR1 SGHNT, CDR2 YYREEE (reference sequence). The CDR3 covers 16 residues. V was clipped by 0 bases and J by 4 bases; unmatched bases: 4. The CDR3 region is CASSLVAGGPTGELFF. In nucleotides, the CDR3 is TGTGCCAGCAGCTTGGTGGCGGGGGGGCCCACCGGGGAGCTGTTTTTT.

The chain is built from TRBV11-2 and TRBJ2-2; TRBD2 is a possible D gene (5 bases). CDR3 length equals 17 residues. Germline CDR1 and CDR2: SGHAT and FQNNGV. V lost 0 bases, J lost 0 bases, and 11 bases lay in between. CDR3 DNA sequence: TGTGCCAGCAGCTTAGATGCTCTCGGGGCGAACACCGGGGAGCTGTTTTTT. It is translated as CASSLDALGANTGELFF.

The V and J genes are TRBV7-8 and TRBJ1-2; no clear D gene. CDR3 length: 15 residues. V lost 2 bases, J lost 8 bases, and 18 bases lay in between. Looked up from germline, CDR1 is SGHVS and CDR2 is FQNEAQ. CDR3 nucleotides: TGTGCCAGCAGCTTAATTTGGACCACCTCCGGGGGCTACACCTTC. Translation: CASSLIWTTSGGYTF.